This entry features one TCR beta chain sequence. The antigen remains undetermined. These data belong to a study of cytomegalovirus exposure and HLA in healthy donors. Study summary: Findings of an earlier analysis included about 100 million unique TCR beta sequences from roughly 180 million T cells. Whole-study results and caveats: Among donors in an Asian-associated ancestry cluster, a later analysis reportedly found fewer N-insertions than the roughly 700-donor mean. Productive status was seen about 87% or about 30% of the time for most TCR beta V segments in an earlier analysis. Rarity held for most TCR sequences, but there were some public TCRs that occurred in many donors.

Both 60 Vbeta primers and 13 Jbeta primers went into the PCR. Data came from immunoSEQ multiplex PCR; TCRdb stores just in-frame clones and leaves some out. Of about 200,000 clones in the sample, about 83% are singletons; the top ten hold 1.1% to 1.5%. The germline gives CDR1 MNHEY, CDR2 SVGAGI. The CDR3 covers 14 residues. V lost 5 bases and J 8 bases, leaving 18 bases between the germline ends. Sequenced sample: PBMCs. The V gene is TRBV6-5, the J gene TRBJ1-1; tentative D call: TRBD1 (5 bases). This clonotype was sampled from a girl between 5 and 17 years old in good health and CMV-seronegative. The CDR3 sequence: CASSPDTGGSEAFF. In DNA form, the CDR3 reads TGTGCCAGCAGTCCGGACACCGGGGGGTCAGAAGCTTTCTTT.